Listed below are T cell receptor beta chains from one sample, sequenced in a study of OX40 agonist ivuxolimab in advanced cancers. TCRdb's table, derived via immunoSEQ multiplex PCR, lists solely in-frame clones and lacks some. The data contain more than 50,000 clones, 70% to 80% of them singletons. Sequences were derived from CD4+ or CD8+ T cells sorted from blood, sampled in a trial of the OX40 agonist ivuxolimab. These receptors came from an adult with an advanced solid tumor such as melanoma, head and neck, liver or kidney cancer. The CDR3 runs from the conserved cysteine through the conserved F or W. A D gene is named only where the DNA matches it firmly. Rows may omit the clone size; those that give it use once, few, many or a size class.

size,V,D,J,DNA,CDR3
-,TRBV4-3,TRBD1,TRBJ1-5,TGCGCCAGCAGCCAAGGACAGGGGGGTCAGCCCCAGCATTTT,CASSQGQGGQPQHF
-,TRBV7-8,-,TRBJ1-5,TGTGCCAGCAGCACTACAAATAGCAATCAGCCCCAGCATTTT,CASSTTNSNQPQHF
-,TRBV19,-,TRBJ1-2,TGTGCCAGTAGTATGAGCCGGGACTATGGCTACACCTTC,CASSMSRDYGYTF
-,TRBV6-6,-,TRBJ1-5,TGTGCCAGCAGGCGATCAGGGCCCGCTCAGCCCCAGCATTTT,CASRRSGPAQPQHF
-,TRBV2,-,TRBJ1-2,TGTGCCAGCATCATCTATGGCTACACCTTC,CASIIYGYTF
-,TRBV19,-,TRBJ2-5,TGTGCCAGTAGTTCCCCCGCGGCGGGACAAGAGACCCAGTACTTC,CASSSPAAGQETQYF
-,TRBV30,-,TRBJ1-6,TGTGCCTGGAGGCAGGGGAATTCTAATTCACCCCTCCACTTT,CAWRQGNSNSPLHF
-,TRBV5-8,TRBD1,TRBJ1-1,TGTGCCAGCAGACCCGGGACAGGGGGCGGGAACACTGAAGCTTTCTTT,CASRPGTGGGNTEAFF
-,TRBV5-8,-,TRBJ2-5,TGTGCCAGCAGGCCACTAGGGGAGACCCAGTACTTC,CASRPLGETQYF
-,TRBV19,-,TRBJ1-1,TGTGCCAGTATCGCGGCCGCAGGGCGTCGGTACACTGAAGCTTTCTTT,CASIAAAGRRYTEAFF
-,TRBV4-1,-,TRBJ1-1,TGCGCCAGCAACCACGTCTCCAGACTTCCGAACACTGAAGCTTTCTTT,CASNHVSRLPNTEAFF
-,TRBV6-1,TRBD1,TRBJ1-5,TGTGCCAGCGTCGGGACAGGAGATCAGCCCCAGCATTTT,CASVGTGDQPQHF
-,TRBV27,-,TRBJ2-7,TGTGCCAGCAGTTTGAAGGCCGCCTACGAGCAGTACTTC,CASSLKAAYEQYF
once,TRBV10-1,TRBD2,TRBJ2-1,TGCGCCAGCAGTGAGAACCTAGGGCTAGCGGGTTTCAATGAGCAGTTCTTC,CASSENLGLAGFNEQFF
-,TRBV6-6,-,TRBJ2-7,TGTGCCAGCAGTAACCCCACCTACGAGCAGTACTTC,CASSNPTYEQYF
-,TRBV2,TRBD2,TRBJ2-1,TGTGCCAGCAGTGTTAGCGGGAGAGGGAATGAGCAGTTCTTC,CASSVSGRGNEQFF
-,TRBV2,-,TRBJ2-2,TGTGCCAGCGTGAGGGATCTTTCGAACACCGGGGAGCTGTTTTTT,CASVRDLSNTGELFF
-,TRBV9,-,TRBJ1-3,TGTGCCAGCAGCGTAGGCGGAAACCTATATTTT,CASSVGGNLYF
-,TRBV5-1,-,TRBJ2-1,TGCGCCAGCAGCTTGCCCCGGGACACCTACAATGAGCAGTTCTTC,CASSLPRDTYNEQFF
few,TRBV2,-,TRBJ1-5,TGTGCCAGCAGTGCACAGTCCCGTATGTCCCAGCATTTT,CASSAQSRMSQHF
-,TRBV6-5,TRBD1,TRBJ2-7,TGTGCCAGCAGCGGCAACAGGGGCCGCTCCTACGAGCAGTACTTC,CASSGNRGRSYEQYF
-,TRBV30,-,TRBJ1-2,TGTGCCTGGAGTCTTGGACAGAACTATGGCTACACCTTC,CAWSLGQNYGYTF
-,TRBV28,-,TRBJ1-4,TGTGCCAGCAGTTTTCGCAAAGAAAAACTGTTTTTT,CASSFRKEKLFF
once,TRBV5-8,-,TRBJ2-4,TGTGCCAGCAGTCACAGGGTTATAGCCAAAAACATTCAGTACTTC,CASSHRVIAKNIQYF
-,TRBV5-6,-,TRBJ1-2,TGTGCCAGCAGCTTGGGGACAAGGGGGAACTATGGCTACACCTTC,CASSLGTRGNYGYTF
once,TRBV19,-,TRBJ1-5,TGTGCCAGTAGTATAGGGGGTGGGAGCAATCAGCCCCAGCATTTT,CASSIGGGSNQPQHF
-,TRBV5-1,-,TRBJ1-1,TGCGCCAGCAGCAGTCCGGGACAATACACTGAAGCTTTCTTT,CASSSPGQYTEAFF
-,TRBV6-1,TRBD2,TRBJ2-3,TGTGCCAGCAGTGAAGTCCCGGGAGGGCAAGATACGCAGTATTTT,CASSEVPGGQDTQYF
-,TRBV27,TRBD1,TRBJ1-2,TGTGCCAGCAGCCGAAGGACAGGGTCGGGCTACACCTTC,CASSRRTGSGYTF
once,TRBV19,-,TRBJ1-1,TGTGCCAGTAGTTCGACAGAATTAACTGAAGCTTTCTTT,CASSSTELTEAFF
-,TRBV6-5,-,TRBJ2-7,TGTGCCAGCAGTTACGGAGGGGGCGAGCAGTACTTC,CASSYGGGEQYF
few,TRBV6-4,-,TRBJ1-1,TGTGCCAGCAGTGACTCGAGAGCGGCTCCCGCTTTCTTT,CASSDSRAAPAFF
-,TRBV10-2,TRBD2,TRBJ2-1,TGCGCCAGCAGTTCCGGGACTAGCGGCAATGAGCAGTTCTTC,CASSSGTSGNEQFF
-,TRBV6-5,TRBD1,TRBJ2-7,TGTGCCAGCAGTCCCAGGGGGCGCGGGGACGAGCAGTACTTC,CASSPRGRGDEQYF
-,TRBV19,TRBD1,TRBJ2-2,TGTGCCAGTAGTATCGGGACAGGGAGTACCGGGGAGCTGTTTTTT,CASSIGTGSTGELFF
few,TRBV29-1,-,TRBJ1-1,TGCAGCGTTGTTCCACGGGCGGTAGCTTTCTTT,CSVVPRAVAFF
-,TRBV6-5,TRBD1,TRBJ1-1,TGTGCCAGCAGTTACCTTCCGAGACAGGGGAACACTGAAGCTTTCTTT,CASSYLPRQGNTEAFF
-,TRBV4-3,TRBD1,TRBJ1-6,TGCGCCAGCAGCCAAGAAGAGGGGGCTTTCTCCTATAATTCACCCCTCCACTTT,CASSQEEGAFSYNSPLHF
-,TRBV6-1,-,TRBJ2-3,TGTGCCAGCAGTGATACTAGCAGAGATACGCAGTATTTT,CASSDTSRDTQYF
-,TRBV28,TRBD2,TRBJ2-1,TGTGCCAGCAGTGGACCCGTGGTAGCGGGAGATGAGCAGTTCTTC,CASSGPVVAGDEQFF
-,TRBV28,TRBD1,TRBJ2-3,TGTGCCAGCAGTCTTTCTAGGGGGCCAGATACGCAGTATTTT,CASSLSRGPDTQYF
-,TRBV27,-,TRBJ1-1,TGTGCCAGCAGTTTTGGGGTTCGATACGCTGAAGCTTTCTTT,CASSFGVRYAEAFF
-,TRBV4-1,-,TRBJ2-7,TGCGCCAGCAGCCAAGTTATTCGGTCGGATCGGGGCGAGCAGTACTTC,CASSQVIRSDRGEQYF
-,TRBV6-1,-,TRBJ1-5,TGTGCCAGCAGTGAAGGGGGGCGCAATCAGCCCCAGCATTTT,CASSEGGRNQPQHF
-,TRBV19,TRBD1,TRBJ2-7,TGTGCCAGTAGTATAGGGGCAGGGGGAACAAGCTCCTACGAGCAGTACTTC,CASSIGAGGTSSYEQYF